One and the same sample provided the 2 T cell receptor beta chains below, sequenced in a study of T cell changes during pregnancy in multiple sclerosis. This table comes from immunoSEQ multiplex PCR, and its TCRdb copy is limited to in-frame clones, with some not included. The table records roughly 30,000 clones, roughly 89% of them present only once. The source material was CD8+ T cells from peripheral blood mononuclear cells, sampled in the second trimester of pregnancy. The source of these receptors is a female donor with multiple sclerosis, enrolled in a pregnancy study.

V is TRBV13 and J is TRBJ2-1, with 8 bases that match TRBD2. Unmatched junction bases numbered 2, after V lost 3 bases and J lost 4 bases. CDR1 and CDR2 (germline): PRHDT, FYEKMQ (reference sequence). The CDR3 covers 14 residues. CDR3 in amino acids: CASSFSGGYNEQFF. CDR3 bases: TGTGCCAGCAGCTTCAGCGGGGGTTACAATGAGCAGTTCTTC.

The J gene is TRBJ1-1, the V gene TRBV4-1; TRBD1 matches at 10 bases. From germline, CDR1 is MGHRA and CDR2 YSYEKL. V trimming: 1 base; J trimming: 6 bases; junction bases outside the gene matches: 2. This CDR3 spans 14 amino acids. The CDR3 sequence is CASSQGDRGSEAFF. The CDR3, as DNA: TGCGCCAGCAGCCAAGGGGACAGGGGCTCTGAAGCTTTCTTT.